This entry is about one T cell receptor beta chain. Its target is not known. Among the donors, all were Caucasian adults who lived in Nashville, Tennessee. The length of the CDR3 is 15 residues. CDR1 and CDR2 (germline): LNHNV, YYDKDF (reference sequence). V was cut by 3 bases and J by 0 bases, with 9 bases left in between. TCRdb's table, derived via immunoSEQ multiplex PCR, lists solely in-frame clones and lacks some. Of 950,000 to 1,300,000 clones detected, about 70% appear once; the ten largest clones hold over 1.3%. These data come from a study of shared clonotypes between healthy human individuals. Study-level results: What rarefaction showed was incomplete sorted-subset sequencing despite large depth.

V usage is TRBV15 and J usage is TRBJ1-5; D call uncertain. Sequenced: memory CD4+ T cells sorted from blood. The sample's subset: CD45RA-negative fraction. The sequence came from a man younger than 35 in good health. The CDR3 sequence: CATSSQEISNQPQHF. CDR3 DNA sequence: TGTGCCACCAGCAGTCAGGAGATTAGCAATCAGCCCCAGCATTTT. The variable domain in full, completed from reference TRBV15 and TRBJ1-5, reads DAMVIQNPRYQVTQFGKPVTLSCSQTLNHNVMYWYQQKSSQAPKLLFHYYDKDFNNEADTPDNFQSRRPNTSFCFLDIRSPGLGDTAMYLCATSSQEISNQPQHFGDGTRLSIL.